Reported below is one TCR beta chain. As yet, its antigen is unknown. The data originate from a study of CD8 T cells in ankylosing spondylitis. Findings and caveats of the study: Reports say disease-linked clones showed up significantly more in matched ankylosing spondylitis synovial fluid. It appeared that ankylosing spondylitis blood was characterized by a TCR beta motif of fewer than 10 highly homologous variants.

It was by quantitative 5'-RACE with molecular barcodes that TCR beta libraries were made. TCRdb itself ran the 5' RACE reads through MiXCR, one entry per CDR3 protein. Seen here are 100,000 to 150,000 distinct CDR3 sequences, over 15% observed once, and the top ten hold about 30%. The CDR3 totals 18 residues. With 7 bases clipped from V and 5 bases from J, the junction kept 18 bases outside the gene matches. Germline CDR1 reads SQVTM; CDR2 reads ANQGSEA. This sequence was found in a male donor with ankylosing spondylitis. Material: blood, either unsorted or a sorted T cell fraction (not recorded which). This chain uses TRBV29-1 with TRBJ2-3, with 13 positions matching TRBD2. In DNA form, the CDR3 reads TGCAGCGCTGATGGTTTGACAGCGGGACTAGCGGGAATAGATACGCAGTATTTT. Protein sequence: CSADGLTAGLAGIDTQYF.